Described below is a single T cell receptor beta chain sequence and its context. V lost 0 bases to trimming and J lost 8 bases, with 5 bases between them. The CDR3 runs 12 residues. CDR1 and CDR2 (germline): SGHAT, FQNNGV. The entry originates in a study of response to subunit inactivated influenza vaccine. From the RT-PCR reads, TCRdb called clonotypes with MiXCR, one entry per CDR3 protein. Counted here are fewer than 350,000 distinct CDR3 sequences, just over 20% occurring once; the ten biggest clones make up 10% to 13%. This TCR was sampled from a man aged 50 to 69 who received an inactivated influenza vaccine. This sequence joins TRBV11-2 and TRBJ2-1; no firm D call. Sequencing was performed on PBMCs from blood, taken less than 22 months after vaccination. The CDR3 nucleotides read TGTGCCAGCAGCTTAGAAAGGCATGAGCAGTTCTTC. This translates into CASSLERHEQFF.